A single sample is the source of the 9 T cell receptor beta chains below, sequenced in a study of T cell responses to AZD1222 COVID-19 vaccine (dated by TCRdb to about 2021). The library was made by the immunoSEQ multiplex PCR assay. TCRdb limited this immuneACCESS table to in-frame rearrangements with V and J called. A share of clones is missing; checked studies link under half to unresolved V genes, and the rest is unexplained. Across this sample there are about 150,000 clones, with roughly nine tenths seen only once. Jointly, the top ten make up around 1.4% of the sample. Sample time point, as interpreted from the label and publication: baseline before first vaccination. Sequenced here: peripheral blood, sampled on day 0 of AZD1222 vaccination. The receptors were gathered from an adult in good health.

The chain combines TRBV11-3 with TRBJ1-3; D is uncertain. The CDR3 loop spans 15 amino acids. CDR1 is SGHNT, CDR2 YENEEA, per germline. V was shortened by 5 bases and J by 0 bases, with 11 bases between the two germline ends. The CDR3 protein is CASSQDGNSGNTIYF. The CDR3 DNA follows: TGTGCCAGCAGCCAGGACGGAAACTCTGGAAACACCATATATTTT.

The chain employs TRBV12-5 and TRBJ2-1; 7 nucleotides align to TRBD2. This CDR3 is 15 amino acids long. With V trimmed by 5 bases and J by 3 bases, 7 bases remained unmatched. Germline lookup yields CDR1 LGHNT and CDR2 FRNRAP. CDR3 nucleotides: TGTGCTAGTGGTCCGCCCGGGAGGCACTACAATGAGCAGTTCTTC. It codes for CASGPPGRHYNEQFF.

The J gene is TRBJ2-7, the V gene TRBV19; D not resolved. The ends were cut back, 3 bases at V and 3 bases at J, with 12 bases in the middle. In germline, CDR1 is LNHDA, CDR2 SQIVND (reference sequence). The CDR3 has 14 amino acids. For the CDR3, the DNA is TGTGCCAGTAGTATTCCCGGGCCGAGCTACGAGCAGTACTTC. It translates to CASSIPGPSYEQYF.

CDR3 sequence: CASSLTGLRDTQYF. The CDR3 DNA is TGTGCCAGCAGCTTGACAGGGTTGAGAGATACGCAGTATTTT. The chain recombines TRBV7-3 with TRBJ2-3; TRBD1 matches 7 bases. Trimming took 3 bases from V and 5 from J; bases not matched to a gene: 5. CDR3 length: 14 residues. CDR1 and CDR2 (germline): SGHTA, FQGTGA. The full variable domain, rest sourced from reference TRBV7-3 and TRBJ2-3, is GAGVSQTPSNKVTEKGKYVELRCDPISGHTALYWYRQSLGQGPEFLIYFQGTGAADDSGLPNDRFFAVRPEGSVSTLKIQRTERGDSAVYLCASSLTGLRDTQYFGPGTRLTVL.

The chain employs TRBV27 and TRBJ1-2; maybe TRBD1 (6 bases). Trimming removed 6 bases at V and 6 bases at J, with 11 bases between. Germline loops: CDR1 MNHEY, CDR2 SMNVEV (reference sequence). The CDR3 length is 12 residues. CDR3 amino acids: CASSTGQHGYTF. The CDR3 DNA sequence: TGTGCCAGCAGCACCGGACAGCATGGCTACACCTTC.

V is TRBV24-1 and J is TRBJ2-3; D is uncertain. The CDR3 has 13 amino acids. V dropped 0 bases and J dropped 3 bases, with 3 bases sitting between them. Germline values: CDR1 KGHDR, CDR2 SFDVKD. The CDR3 here is CATSDLYTDTQYF. CDR3 coding DNA: TGTGCCACCAGTGATTTGTATACAGATACGCAGTATTTT.

The chain uses TRBV11-1 and TRBJ2-1; D unresolved. The CDR3 runs 13 residues. Deletions cut 5 bases from V and 2 bases from J, with 7 bases between. Germline CDR1 SGHAT, CDR2 FQDESV (reference sequence). For the CDR3, the DNA is TGTGCCAGCAGCCCCACCCCCTACAATGAGCAGTTCTTC. It is translated as CASSPTPYNEQFF.

The genes are TRBV25-1 and TRBJ1-2, with D hard to call. Germline V gene sequence: CDR1 MGHDK, CDR2 SYGVNS. Trimming took off 4 bases at V and 8 bases at J, with 11 bases between the two ends. The CDR3 contains 12 residues. Here the CDR3 DNA reads TGTGCCAGCAGTGGATATGATTTGGGCTACACCTTC. As protein: CASSGYDLGYTF.

CDR3: CASSTTGGLGQYF. The CDR3 bases are TGTGCCAGCAGTACCACAGGGGGTCTCGGGCAGTACTTC. The chain carries TRBV28 and TRBJ2-7; 8 nucleotides line up with TRBD1. Germline-derived CDR1 and CDR2 are MDHEN and SYDVKM. The CDR3 runs 13 residues. Trimming removed 5 bases from V and 9 bases from J; junction bases left unmatched: 9. Full variable domain (rest looked up from reference TRBV28 and TRBJ2-7): DVKVTQSSRYLVKRTGEKVFLECVQDMDHENMFWYRQDPGLGLRLIYFSYDVKMKEKGDIPEGYSVSREKKERFSLILESASTNQTSMYLCASSTTGGLGQYFGPGTRLTVT.